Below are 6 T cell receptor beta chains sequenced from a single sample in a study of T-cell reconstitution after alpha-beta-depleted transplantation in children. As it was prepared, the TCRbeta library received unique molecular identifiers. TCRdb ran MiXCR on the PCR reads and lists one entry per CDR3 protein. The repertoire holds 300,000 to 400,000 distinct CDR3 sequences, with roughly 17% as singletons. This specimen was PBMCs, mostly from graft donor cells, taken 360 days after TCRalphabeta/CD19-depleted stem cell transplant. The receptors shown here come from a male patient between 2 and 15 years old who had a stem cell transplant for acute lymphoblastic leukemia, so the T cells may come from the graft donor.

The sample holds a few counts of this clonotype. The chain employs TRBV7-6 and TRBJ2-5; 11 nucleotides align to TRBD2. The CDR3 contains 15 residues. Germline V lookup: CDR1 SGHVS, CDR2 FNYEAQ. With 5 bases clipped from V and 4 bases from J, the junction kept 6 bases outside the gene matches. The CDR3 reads CASSITSGRAETQYF. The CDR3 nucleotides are TGTGCCAGCAGCATCACTAGCGGGAGAGCAGAGACCCAGTACTTC.

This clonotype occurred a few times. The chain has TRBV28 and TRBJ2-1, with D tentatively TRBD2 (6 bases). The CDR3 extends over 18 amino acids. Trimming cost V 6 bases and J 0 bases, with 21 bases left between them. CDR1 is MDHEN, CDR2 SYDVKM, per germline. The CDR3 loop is CASSQRVLARSSYNEQFF. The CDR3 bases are TGTGCCAGCAGCCAAAGAGTGCTAGCGAGAAGCTCCTACAATGAGCAGTTCTTC. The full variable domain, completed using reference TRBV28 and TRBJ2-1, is DVKVTQSSRYLVKRTGEKVFLECVQDMDHENMFWYRQDPGLGLRLIYFSYDVKMKEKGDIPEGYSVSREKKERFSLILESASTNQTSMYLCASSQRVLARSSYNEQFFGPGTRLTVL.

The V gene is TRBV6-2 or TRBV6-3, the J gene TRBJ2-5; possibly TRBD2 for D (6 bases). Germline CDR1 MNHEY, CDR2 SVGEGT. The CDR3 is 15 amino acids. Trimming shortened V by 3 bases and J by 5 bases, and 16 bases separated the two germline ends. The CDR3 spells CASSYGRGLRETQYF. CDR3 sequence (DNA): TGTGCCAGCAGTTATGGTCGGGGACTTCGGGAGACCCAGTACTTC.

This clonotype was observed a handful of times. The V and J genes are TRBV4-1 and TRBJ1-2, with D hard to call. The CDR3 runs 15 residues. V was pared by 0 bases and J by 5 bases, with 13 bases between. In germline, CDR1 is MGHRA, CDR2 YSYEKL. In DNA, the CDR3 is TGCGCCAGCAGCCAAGAAGGAGATCCGTGGTATGGCTACACCTTC. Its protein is CASSQEGDPWYGYTF.

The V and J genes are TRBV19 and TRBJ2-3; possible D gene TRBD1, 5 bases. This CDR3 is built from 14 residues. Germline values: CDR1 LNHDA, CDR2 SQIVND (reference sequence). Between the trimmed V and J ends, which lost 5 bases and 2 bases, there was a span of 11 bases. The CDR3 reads CASSRTPSTDTQYF. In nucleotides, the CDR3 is TGTGCCAGTAGTCGGACACCGTCCACAGATACGCAGTATTTT.

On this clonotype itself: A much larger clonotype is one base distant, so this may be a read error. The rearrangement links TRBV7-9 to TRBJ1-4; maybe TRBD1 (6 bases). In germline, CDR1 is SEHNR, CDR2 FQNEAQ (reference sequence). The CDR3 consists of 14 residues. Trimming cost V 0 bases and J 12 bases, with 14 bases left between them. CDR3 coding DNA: TGTGCCAGCAGCTTAGCAGTCAGGGGTGAGCAACTGTTTTTT. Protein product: CASSLAVRGEQLFF.